Below are 24 T cell receptor beta chains sequenced from a single sample in a study of T cell repertoires in cytomegalovirus infection (dated by TCRdb to the late 2010s). Which antigens these TCRs recognize remains unknown. TCRdb shows the sequencer as Illumina HiSeq 1500. TCRdb ran its own pipeline on the public reads, namely fastp trimming at Q25 and MiXCR clone calling, and kept in-frame beta chains. Identical CDR3 proteins give one entry, which carries the most common genes and DNA. The sample has about 130,000 distinct CDR3 sequences on record, about 24% of them singletons. In total, the top ten clones hold 30% to 40% of the sample. Material for sequencing was PBMCs, sequenced either directly or after in vitro stimulation (not recorded which). Receptor source: a human donor in good health (CMV status not recorded). Some clones in this sample may be carry-over from other donors' samples.

There are a few counts of this clonotype. The chain joins TRBV27 to TRBJ2-1, with 9 bases that match TRBD2. The length of the CDR3 is 14 residues. The junction had 3 bases not matched to a gene; V was cut back by 3 bases and J by 6 bases. The germline V gene encodes CDR1 MNHEY and CDR2 SMNVEV (reference sequence). The CDR3 reads CASSFQREVNEQFF. Written as DNA, the CDR3 is TGTGCCAGCAGTTTCCAGCGGGAGGTCAATGAGCAGTTCTTC.

The V call is TRBV5-4, the J call TRBJ1-1; TRBD1 aligns across 7 bases. The ends lost 0 bases at V and 4 bases at J; junction bases unmatched: 6. CDR1 and CDR2 (germline): SGHNT, YYREEE (reference sequence). The CDR3 covers 15 residues. This chain's CDR3 is CASSLGRQGSTEAFF. For the CDR3, the DNA is TGTGCCAGCAGCTTGGGTCGACAGGGAAGCACTGAAGCTTTCTTT.

V and J are TRBV10-3 and TRBJ2-3; no clear D. The CDR3 totals 12 residues. Trimming stripped 2 bases from V and 6 bases from J, with 6 bases between. Germline CDR1 and CDR2: ENHRY and SYGVKD. The CDR3 DNA is TGTGCCATCAGTGAGAATGACGATACGCAGTATTTT. Translated, it gives CAISENDDTQYF.

This clonotype turned up a few times. The chain carries TRBV12-3 or TRBV12-4 and TRBJ1-5, with D possibly being TRBD1 (6 bases). The CDR3 has 15 residues. Deletions cut 4 bases from V and 5 bases from J, with 15 bases between. The CDR3 sequence: CASSSGTPRDQPQHF. The CDR3, as DNA: TGTGCCAGCAGTTCCGGGACACCGAGGGATCAGCCCCAGCATTTT.

In this sample, this clonotype turned up many times. The chain combines TRBV6-1 with TRBJ1-3, with D perhaps matching TRBD1 (5 bases). The V gene's germline CDR1 is MNHNS and CDR2 SASEGT. The V gene lost 3 bases and the J gene lost 4 bases, with 19 bases spanning the gap. This CDR3 region has 17 residues. The CDR3 here is CASSELSGMRRGNTIYF. In nucleotides, the CDR3 is TGTGCCAGCAGTGAGCTGTCAGGGATGAGAAGAGGAAACACCATATATTTT.

V is TRBV19 and J is TRBJ2-1; 10 bases match TRBD2. Germline-derived CDR1 and CDR2 are LNHDA and SQIVND (reference sequence). J lost 7 bases, V lost 5 bases, and 2 bases had no gene match. The CDR3 is 13 residues long. As DNA, the CDR3 is TGTGCCAGTAGTGCGGGACTAGCGAATGAGCAGTTCTTC. It codes for CASSAGLANEQFF.

This clonotype turned up a few times. The chain joins TRBV7-2 to TRBJ2-1; a possible D gene is TRBD1 (6 bases). The CDR3 has 16 amino acids. Germline V gene sequence: CDR1 SGHTA, CDR2 FQGNSA. Trimming left V 5 bases short and J 3 bases short, with 17 bases between. CDR3 residues: CASSEGAPGVYNEQFF. In DNA form, the CDR3 reads TGTGCCAGCAGCGAGGGAGCTCCAGGGGTCTACAATGAGCAGTTCTTC.

The chain has TRBV11-2 and TRBJ2-7; 7 positions agree with TRBD1. V was pared by 5 bases and J by 4 bases, with 11 bases of the junction left unmatched. Germline values: CDR1 SGHAT, CDR2 FQNNGV. The CDR3 is 15 residues long. CDR3 loop: CASSLSTGSIYEQYV. As DNA, the CDR3 is TGTGCCAGCAGCCTCTCGACAGGGTCTATATACGAGCAGTACGTC.

This clonotype was counted many times. This chain joins TRBV7-9 and TRBJ2-1, with 13 nucleotides matching TRBD2. The V gene's germline CDR1 is SEHNR and CDR2 FQNEAQ (reference sequence). The CDR3 spans 16 residues. V was clipped by 5 bases and J by 7 bases; unmatched bases: 8. The CDR3, as DNA: TGTGCCAGCAGCCTTCAGGGACTAGCGGGATTGAATGAGCAGTTCTTC. It encodes CASSLQGLAGLNEQFF.

In this sample, this clonotype turned up a few times. This chain joins TRBV24-1 and TRBJ2-1; D is possibly TRBD2 (6 bases). V was cut by 4 bases and J by 3 bases, with 12 bases left in between. This CDR3 spans 15 amino acids. From germline, CDR1 is KGHDR and CDR2 SFDVKD. The CDR3, as DNA: TGTGCCACCAGTGACAGGAGGGCCGGCTACAATGAGCAGTTCTTC. Protein: CATSDRRAGYNEQFF.

This clonotype showed up just a few times. The rearrangement links TRBV4-1 to TRBJ2-1, with D tentatively TRBD2 (6 bases). Deletions cut 1 base from V and 2 bases from J, with 15 bases between. This CDR3 has 17 residues. Germline CDR1 reads MGHRA; CDR2 reads YSYEKL. The CDR3 protein is CASSQGLRDWPYNEQFF. The DNA of the CDR3 is TGCGCCAGCAGCCAAGGACTCCGGGACTGGCCCTACAATGAGCAGTTCTTC.

This clonotype was recorded a few times. V is TRBV7-2 and J is TRBJ2-5; D is possibly TRBD2 (5 bases). Trimming removed 5 bases from V and 1 base from J, with 14 bases in between. Germline V gene lookup returns CDR1 SGHTA and CDR2 FQGNSA. The CDR3 spans 15 residues. For the CDR3, the DNA is TGTGCCAGCAGCCTAGTGGGTAGCGCCCAAGAGACCCAGTACTTC. Encoded protein: CASSLVGSAQETQYF.

This clonotype was observed a few times. The CDR3 DNA reads as TGTGCCAGTAGTCCCCAGGGTTTTCAGGGCTTCTATGGCTACACCTTC. It yields the protein CASSPQGFQGFYGYTF. The genes are TRBV19 and TRBJ1-2; TRBD1 might be the D (5 bases). The CDR3 has 16 amino acids. From germline, CDR1 is LNHDA and CDR2 SQIVND (reference sequence). V was trimmed by 5 bases and J by 4 bases, leaving 20 bases between them.

This rearrangement joins TRBV27 to TRBJ2-7; possible D gene TRBD1, 6 bases. Germline CDR1 is MNHEY and CDR2 is SMNVEV (reference sequence). The CDR3 has 14 residues. The germline V and J ends were trimmed by 5 bases and 3 bases, with 14 bases remaining between them. The CDR3 coding sequence is TGTGCCAGCAGTAAGAGAGGGGGTCACTACGAGCAGTACGTC. Translation: CASSKRGGHYEQYV.

CDR3 amino acids: CASRLGQGSAGNTIYF. CDR3 DNA: TGTGCCAGCAGACTGGGACAGGGAAGCGCTGGAAACACCATATATTTT. The chain recombines TRBV6-5 with TRBJ1-3; 9 nucleotides align to TRBD1. Germline V gives CDR1 MNHEY, CDR2 SVGAGI. There are 16 residues in the CDR3. J gave up 2 bases and V 6 bases, and 8 bases lay outside the gene matches.

The chain couples TRBV2 to TRBJ1-2; a possible D gene is TRBD1 (5 bases). This CDR3 has 17 amino acids. V was shortened by 3 bases and J by 6 bases, with 23 bases between the two germline ends. The germline CDR1 and CDR2 sequences are SNHLY and FYNNEI. CDR3 in DNA: TGTGCCAGCAGTGAGTGGGGCAATCCCGGTACCCGACATGGCTACACCTTC. It specifies CASSEWGNPGTRHGYTF.

This clonotype was observed a handful of times. V and J are TRBV12-3 or TRBV12-4 and TRBJ2-1; the match to TRBD1 covers 10 bases. Trimming took 6 bases from V and 8 from J; bases not matched to a gene: 7. The CDR3 sequence is 14 residues long. CDR3 nucleotides: TGTGCCAGCAGGGGGGACAGGGGTGAGGATGAGCAGTTCTTC. It is translated as CASRGDRGEDEQFF.

CDR3 nucleotide sequence: TGTGCCAGCAGCTTAGCAGGGACAGGCCTCAATGAGCAGTTCTTC. Residues: CASSLAGTGLNEQFF. The chain combines TRBV7-2 with TRBJ2-1; 8 nucleotides align to TRBD1. The CDR3 spans 15 residues. Per germline, CDR1 SGHTA and CDR2 FQGNSA. V was pared by 0 bases and J by 6 bases, with 4 bases of the junction left unmatched.

The J gene is TRBJ1-1, the V gene TRBV30; TRBD1 might be the D (6 bases). From germline, CDR1 is GTSNPN and CDR2 SVGIG (reference sequence). This CDR3 has 11 amino acids. Trimming cost V 4 bases and J 11 bases, with 14 bases left between them. CDR3 residues: CAWNTGPRAFF. Here the CDR3 DNA reads TGTGCCTGGAATACAGGGCCGCGGGCTTTCTTT.

CDR3: CASSLPARTEAFF. The CDR3 DNA is TGTGCCAGCAGTTTACCGGCACGGACTGAAGCTTTCTTT. The chain is built from TRBV28 and TRBJ1-1; no clear D. With 2 bases removed from V and 5 bases from J, the gap between germline ends came to 9 bases. Germline-derived CDR1 and CDR2 are MDHEN and SYDVKM. CDR3 length: 13 amino acids.

The table lists this clonotype with many counts. This chain joins TRBV7-2 and TRBJ1-2, with D unclear. This CDR3 has 18 residues. Germline V gene sequence: CDR1 SGHTA, CDR2 FQGNSA. Trimming pared 1 base from V and 5 bases from J, leaving 23 bases between. Here the CDR3 DNA reads TGTGCCAGCAGCTTAGAGGCCGGACCCGGACGGAGAAATTATGGCTACACCTTC. Amino acid sequence: CASSLEAGPGRRNYGYTF.

The V and J genes are TRBV7-2 and TRBJ1-5; 7 nucleotides align to TRBD1. This CDR3 has 14 amino acids. V was clipped by 5 bases and J by 11 bases; unmatched bases: 12. Germline values: CDR1 SGHTA, CDR2 FQGNSA. CDR3 bases: TGTGCCAGCAGCCAGACAGGGCCCGCAGGGGCCCAGCATTTT. Protein product: CASSQTGPAGAQHF.

This clonotype has just a few counts. The V and J genes are TRBV5-1 and TRBJ1-4; D possibly corresponds to TRBD1 (6 bases). V gave up 5 bases and J gave up 5 bases, with 19 bases separating them. The CDR3 is 16 amino acids. CDR1 is SGHRS and CDR2 is YFSETQ in the germline V gene. This CDR3 is CASSLNPGTRNEKLFF. In DNA form, the CDR3 reads TGCGCCAGCAGTCTTAATCCCGGGACACGAAATGAAAAACTGTTTTTT.

This clonotype has at least ten counts. This chain links TRBV7-8 with TRBJ2-3; 7 bases are a match to TRBD2. The CDR3 covers 14 residues. The V gene end was trimmed by 5 bases and the J gene end by 5 bases; junction bases not matched to a gene: 7. CDR1 is SGHVS and CDR2 is FQNEAQ in the germline V gene. CDR3 bases: TGTGCCAGCAGCCAGACTAGCACGGGAGATACGCAGTATTTT. Translated, it gives CASSQTSTGDTQYF.